This T cell receptor (beta chain) was recovered during a study of blood T cells in healthy people across ages. Study outcomes and limitations: Naive T cell percentage showed a strong correlation with the diversity of TCR beta.

Germline CDR1 and CDR2: MNHEY and SMNVEV (reference sequence). CDR3 size: 15 residues. V dropped 5 bases and J dropped 6 bases, with 19 bases sitting between them. For the second PCR, which ran for roughly 7 to 11 cycles, a sample-barcoded 5' primer and a J-beta primer mix were used. Each CDR3 protein gets one entry after TCRdb re-called the 5' RACE reads with MiXCR. The table includes approximately 1.5 million distinct CDR3 sequences, 34% detected once. As concerns this clonotype: Its antigen is unknown.

The source is a young woman in good health. V is TRBV27 and J is TRBJ1-2, with no clear D. The sample taken for sequencing was blood. The CDR3 nucleotides read TGTGCCAGCAGTCCTAGAGGAAGGGCCGTGAATGGCTACACCTTC. As protein: CASSPRGRAVNGYTF.